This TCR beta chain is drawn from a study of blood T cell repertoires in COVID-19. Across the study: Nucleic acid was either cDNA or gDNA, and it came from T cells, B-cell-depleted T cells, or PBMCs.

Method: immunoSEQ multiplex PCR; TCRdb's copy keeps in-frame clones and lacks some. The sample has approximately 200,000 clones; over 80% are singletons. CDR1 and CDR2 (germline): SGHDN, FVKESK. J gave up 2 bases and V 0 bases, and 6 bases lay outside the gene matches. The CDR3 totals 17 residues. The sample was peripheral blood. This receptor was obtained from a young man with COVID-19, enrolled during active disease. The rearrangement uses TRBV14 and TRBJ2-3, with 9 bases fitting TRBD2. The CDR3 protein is CASSQESSGGFTDTQYF. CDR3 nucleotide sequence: TGTGCCAGCAGCCAAGAGAGTAGCGGGGGTTTCACAGATACGCAGTATTTT.